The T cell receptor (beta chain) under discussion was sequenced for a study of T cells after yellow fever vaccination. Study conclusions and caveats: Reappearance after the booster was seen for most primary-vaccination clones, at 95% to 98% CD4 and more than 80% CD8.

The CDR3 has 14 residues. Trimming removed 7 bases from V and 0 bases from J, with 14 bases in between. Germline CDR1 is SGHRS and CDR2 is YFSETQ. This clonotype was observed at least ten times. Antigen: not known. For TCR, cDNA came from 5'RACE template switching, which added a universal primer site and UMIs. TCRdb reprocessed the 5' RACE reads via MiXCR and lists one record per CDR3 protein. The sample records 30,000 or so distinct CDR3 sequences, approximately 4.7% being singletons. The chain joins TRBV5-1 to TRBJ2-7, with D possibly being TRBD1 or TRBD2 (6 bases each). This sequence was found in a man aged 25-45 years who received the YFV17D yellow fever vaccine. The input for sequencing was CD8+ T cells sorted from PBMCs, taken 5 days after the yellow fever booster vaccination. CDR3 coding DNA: TGCGCCAGCTCCCGCGGGGACAACTCCTACGAGCAGTACTTC. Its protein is CASSRGDNSYEQYF. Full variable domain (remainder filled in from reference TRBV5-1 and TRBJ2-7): KAGVTQTPRYLIKTRGQQVTLSCSPISGHRSVSWYQQTPGQGLQFLFEYFSETQRNKGNFPGRFSGRQFSNSRSEMNVSTLELGDSALYLCASSRGDNSYEQYFGPGTRLTVT.